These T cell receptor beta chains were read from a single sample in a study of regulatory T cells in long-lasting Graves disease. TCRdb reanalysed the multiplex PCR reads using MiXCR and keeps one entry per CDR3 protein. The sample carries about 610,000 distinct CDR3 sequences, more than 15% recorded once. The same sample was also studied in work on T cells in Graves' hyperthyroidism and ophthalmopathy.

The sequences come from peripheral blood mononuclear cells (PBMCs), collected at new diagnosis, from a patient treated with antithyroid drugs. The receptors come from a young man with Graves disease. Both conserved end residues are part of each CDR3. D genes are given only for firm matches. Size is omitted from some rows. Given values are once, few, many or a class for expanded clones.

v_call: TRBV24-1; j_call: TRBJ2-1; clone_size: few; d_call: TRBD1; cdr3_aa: CATSEPGGGSYNEQFF
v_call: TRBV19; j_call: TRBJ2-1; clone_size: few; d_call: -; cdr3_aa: CASSQTYNEQFF
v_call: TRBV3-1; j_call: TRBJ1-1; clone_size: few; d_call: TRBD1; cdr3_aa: CASRKGTGNTEAFF
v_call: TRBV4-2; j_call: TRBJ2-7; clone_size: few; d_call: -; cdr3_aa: CASSQDYPGPEAAQYF
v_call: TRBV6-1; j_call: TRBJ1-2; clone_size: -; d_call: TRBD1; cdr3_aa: CASSEAMGRGYGYTF
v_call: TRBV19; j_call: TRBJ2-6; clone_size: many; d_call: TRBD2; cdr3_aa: CASSGGLAGVSGANVLTF
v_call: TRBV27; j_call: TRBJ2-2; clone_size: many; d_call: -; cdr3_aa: CASTKGGIQGVTGELFF
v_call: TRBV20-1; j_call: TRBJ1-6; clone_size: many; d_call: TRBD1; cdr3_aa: CSARDTGVNSPLHF
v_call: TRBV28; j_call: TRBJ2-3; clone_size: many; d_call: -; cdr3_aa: CASRPGGTDTQYF
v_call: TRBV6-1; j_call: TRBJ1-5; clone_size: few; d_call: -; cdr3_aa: CASSHNRDHQPQHF
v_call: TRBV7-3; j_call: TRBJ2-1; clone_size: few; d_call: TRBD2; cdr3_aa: CASSRQRTSSYNEQFF
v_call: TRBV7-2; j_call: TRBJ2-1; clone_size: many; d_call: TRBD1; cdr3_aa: CASSYRTGNNEQFF
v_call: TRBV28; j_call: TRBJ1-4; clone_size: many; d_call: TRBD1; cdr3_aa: CASRGQVDEKLFF
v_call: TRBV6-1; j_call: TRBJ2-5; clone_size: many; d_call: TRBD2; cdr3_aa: CASSQGGTSIPGETQYF
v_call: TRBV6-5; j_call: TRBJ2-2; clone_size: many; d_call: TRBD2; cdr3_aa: CASSYSSGRARTGELFF
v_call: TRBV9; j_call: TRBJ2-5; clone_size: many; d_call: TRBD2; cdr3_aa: CASSALGLAGGFSQYF
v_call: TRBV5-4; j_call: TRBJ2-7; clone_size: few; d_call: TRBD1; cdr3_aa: CASSQRQGAYEQYF
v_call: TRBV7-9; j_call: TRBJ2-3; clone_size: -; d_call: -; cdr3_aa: CASSLYTNTDTQYF
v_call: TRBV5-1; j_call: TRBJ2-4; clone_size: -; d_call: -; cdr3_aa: CASSLEGQITNIQYF
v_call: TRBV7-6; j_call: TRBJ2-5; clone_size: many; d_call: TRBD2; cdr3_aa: CASSKAGTTRQETQYF
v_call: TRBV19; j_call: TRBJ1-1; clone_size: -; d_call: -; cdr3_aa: CASNMVQNTEAFF
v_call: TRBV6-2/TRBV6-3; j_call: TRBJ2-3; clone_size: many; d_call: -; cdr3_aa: CASSPLRGTTDTQYF
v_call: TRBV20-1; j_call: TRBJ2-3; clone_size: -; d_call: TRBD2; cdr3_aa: CSVMGAGVGTDTQYF
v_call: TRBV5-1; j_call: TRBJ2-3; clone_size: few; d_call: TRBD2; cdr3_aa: CASSSTLSGRADTQYF
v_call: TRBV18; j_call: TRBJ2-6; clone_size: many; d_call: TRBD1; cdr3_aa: CASSPGTGVGANVLTF
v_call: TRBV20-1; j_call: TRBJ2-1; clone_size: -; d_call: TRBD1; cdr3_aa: CSAGGVTGTGLYNEQFF
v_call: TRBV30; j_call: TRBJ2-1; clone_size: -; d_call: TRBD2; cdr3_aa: CAWGTSGYNEQFF
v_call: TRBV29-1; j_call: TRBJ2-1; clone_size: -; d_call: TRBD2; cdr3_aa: CSVEGEREGEQFF
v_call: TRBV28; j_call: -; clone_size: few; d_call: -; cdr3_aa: CASTRTVKETQYF
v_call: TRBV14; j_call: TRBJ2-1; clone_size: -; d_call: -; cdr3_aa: CASSQETRNEQFF